The T cell receptor (beta chain) described here comes from a study of blood T cell repertoires in COVID-19. Data came from immunoSEQ multiplex PCR; TCRdb stores just in-frame clones and leaves some out. The table includes roughly 110,000 clones, around 92% detected once. This CDR3 spans 17 amino acids. With V trimmed by 6 bases and J by 4 bases, 13 bases remained unmatched. CDR1 and CDR2 (germline): SNHLY, FYNNEI. The sequence was collected from a man in his forties with active or convalescent COVID-19. This chain connects TRBV2 to TRBJ2-3, with 10 nucleotides matching TRBD1. The specimen sequenced was peripheral blood. CDR3 bases: TGTGCCAGCAGGGGGTTCCTCGGGACAGGGGTCCCAGATACGCAGTATTTT. As protein: CASRGFLGTGVPDTQYF.